This T cell receptor (beta chain) was sequenced in a study of vaccination and CD4 T cells after COVID-19. Cultured CD4+ T cells had their DNA profiled by the Oncomine TCR Beta short-read assay. The template was genomic DNA from cultured CD4+ T cells. From the PCR reads, TCRdb called clonotypes with MiXCR, one entry per CDR3 protein. This table has some 20,000 distinct CDR3 sequences, around 44% appearing once. Regarding treatment: roughly 10-day PBMC culture with coronavirus spike peptide pools or control peptides (ViraFEST assay). Antigen-specific T cells were expanded with peptide pools by ViraFEST, and TCRs were then sequenced. Per well, fewer than 2.5 million PBMCs were cultured in the presence of approximately 9 IU/ml IL-2 and around 11 ug/ml peptide pools. Germline V gene lookup returns CDR1 DFQATT and CDR2 SNEGSKA (reference sequence). Trimming shortened V by 6 bases and J by 0 bases, and 17 bases separated the two germline ends. The CDR3 sequence is 15 residues long.

This clonotype was detected only a few times. What it binds is not known. Study-level findings and limits: The rise in median SARS-CoV-2-reactive clonotypes, from about 20 to 38, was not significant.

The sequence was obtained from a human donor who had recovered from COVID-19. Sequenced material: CD4+ T cells from blood, cultured in vitro. This chain joins TRBV20-1 and TRBJ1-2; possibly TRBD1 for D (5 bases). This CDR3 reads CSAKKVGGANYGYTF. DNA for the CDR3: TGCAGTGCGAAAAAAGTGGGGGGGGCTAACTATGGCTACACCTTC.